This is a list of T cell receptor beta chains from one sample in a study of siplizumab effects on memory and regulatory T cells. This table comes from immunoSEQ multiplex PCR, and its TCRdb copy is limited to in-frame clones, with some not included. Of 80,000 to 130,000 clones listed, approximately 91% are singletons. The sample taken for sequencing was CD4+ T cells sorted from blood. Receptors originate from a human donor in good health. Some clones in this sample may be carry-over from other donors' samples. CDR3s include the opening cysteine and the closing phenylalanine or tryptophan. Fields, in order: J gene, clone size, D gene, V gene, CDR3 DNA, CDR3 protein. A D gene is named only where the DNA matches it firmly. The size entry is marked missing in some rows and otherwise reads once, few, many or a size class.

J: TRBJ1-1
size: few
D: -
V: TRBV2
DNA: TGTGCCAGCATGGGGGCGAAAGAAGCTTTCTTT
CDR3: CASMGAKEAFF

J: TRBJ2-7
size: -
D: -
V: TRBV6-5
DNA: TGTGCCAGCACCCCCGGCCCAGGCGTCTACGAGCAGTACTTC
CDR3: CASTPGPGVYEQYF

J: TRBJ2-3
size: -
D: TRBD2
V: TRBV5-4
DNA: TGTGCCAGCAGCTCGGGACTAGCGGGAGGAGGCACAGATACGCAGTATTTT
CDR3: CASSSGLAGGGTDTQYF

J: TRBJ2-2
size: -
D: TRBD1
V: TRBV5-6
DNA: TGTGCCAGCAGCCCCCTCGGACAGGCGCGAGGCACCGGGGAGCTGTTTTTT
CDR3: CASSPLGQARGTGELFF

J: TRBJ2-3
size: -
D: TRBD1
V: TRBV11-2
DNA: TGTGCCAGCAGCCCCGGGACAGGAGGAGGGACGCAGTATTTT
CDR3: CASSPGTGGGTQYF

J: TRBJ2-1
size: -
D: -
V: TRBV28
DNA: TGTGCCAGCAGTTTAGGAGGGGGGCGAATAATCAATGAGCAGTTCTTC
CDR3: CASSLGGGRIINEQFF

J: TRBJ1-4
size: -
D: -
V: TRBV6-5
DNA: TGTGCCAGCAGTAACAGGGAAGGAACTAATGAAAAACTGTTTTTT
CDR3: CASSNREGTNEKLFF

J: TRBJ2-7
size: -
D: TRBD2
V: TRBV14
DNA: TGTGCCAGCAGCCAAGATAGGGCAAGCGGGAGGGCCTTTTACGAGCAGTACTTC
CDR3: CASSQDRASGRAFYEQYF

J: TRBJ1-4
size: -
D: -
V: TRBV5-6
DNA: TGTGCCAGCAGTATTGGAGGGTATGAGGAAAAACTGTTTTTT
CDR3: CASSIGGYEEKLFF

J: TRBJ2-4
size: -
D: TRBD1
V: TRBV11-2
DNA: TGTGCCAGCAGCTTAGGAAACAGGGGGCCACAAAACATTCAGTACTTC
CDR3: CASSLGNRGPQNIQYF

J: TRBJ1-2
size: -
D: TRBD1
V: TRBV18
DNA: TGTGCCAGCTCTCTTACCCCGGGACAGCTCTATGGCTACACCTTC
CDR3: CASSLTPGQLYGYTF

J: TRBJ1-2
size: once
D: -
V: TRBV6-6
DNA: TGTGCCAGCGGCTCGGGGGATGGCTACACCTTC
CDR3: CASGSGDGYTF

J: TRBJ2-5
size: -
D: -
V: TRBV27
DNA: TGTGCCAGCAGTAGGACCCAGAGGATAGAGACCCAGTACTTC
CDR3: CASSRTQRIETQYF

J: TRBJ2-5
size: -
D: TRBD1
V: TRBV30
DNA: TGTGCCTGGAGTGTACCAGGGGGCCGGGAGACCCAGTACTTC
CDR3: CAWSVPGGRETQYF

J: TRBJ2-3
size: -
D: -
V: TRBV7-6
DNA: TGTGCCAGCAGCTTAGAGGAGGGGACAGATACGCAGTATTTT
CDR3: CASSLEEGTDTQYF

J: TRBJ2-7
size: -
D: -
V: TRBV28
DNA: TGTGCCAGCTCACAGGGCTCCTACGAGCAGTACTTC
CDR3: CASSQGSYEQYF

J: TRBJ1-1
size: few
D: TRBD1
V: TRBV4-1
DNA: TGCGCCAGCAGCCACCCAGCCAAAAAGGACAGGGGGGCTTTCTTT
CDR3: CASSHPAKKDRGAFF

J: TRBJ1-2
size: once
D: -
V: TRBV2
DNA: TGTGCCAGCAGCGCCCGGAGCCAGGGTCCGGATGGCTACACCTTC
CDR3: CASSARSQGPDGYTF

J: TRBJ2-7
size: -
D: TRBD1
V: TRBV28
DNA: TGTGCCAGCAGCTTGGGGGACAGGGGGTCACCAAGCTCCTACGAGCAGTACTTC
CDR3: CASSLGDRGSPSSYEQYF

J: TRBJ2-1
size: -
D: -
V: TRBV4-1
DNA: TGCGCCAGCAGCCAAGATACCAGCGCCGTTAAGAATGAGCAGTTCTTC
CDR3: CASSQDTSAVKNEQFF

J: TRBJ2-7
size: once
D: -
V: TRBV18
DNA: TGTGCCAGCTCCCCGACAGTTAACTACGAGCAGTACTTC
CDR3: CASSPTVNYEQYF

J: TRBJ1-1
size: -
D: -
V: TRBV27
DNA: TGTGCCAGCAGGAGAGCCGTTGGAATGAACACTGAAGCTTTCTTT
CDR3: CASRRAVGMNTEAFF

J: TRBJ1-4
size: once
D: -
V: TRBV6-6
DNA: TGTGCCAGCAGTTTATCTGCAACTAATGAAAAACTGTTTTTT
CDR3: CASSLSATNEKLFF

J: TRBJ2-1
size: once
D: -
V: TRBV2
DNA: TGTGCCAGCAGGACTTCGCGTGAGCAGTTCTTC
CDR3: CASRTSREQFF

J: TRBJ2-3
size: -
D: TRBD2
V: TRBV10-2
DNA: TGCGCCAGCCGCCCACTAGCGGGAGGGCTTCTTTCGATGGCAGATACGCAGTATTTT
CDR3: CASRPLAGGLLSMADTQYF

J: TRBJ2-1
size: -
D: -
V: TRBV5-1
DNA: TGCGCCAGCAGCTTGGCCACGTTGGCAGAAAGCTACTACAATGAGCAGTTCTTC
CDR3: CASSLATLAESYYNEQFF

J: TRBJ2-4
size: once
D: -
V: TRBV7-6
DNA: TGTGCCAGGACCCTACTAGCCAAAAACATTCAGTACTTC
CDR3: CARTLLAKNIQYF

J: TRBJ1-1
size: once
D: -
V: TRBV18
DNA: TGTGCCAGCTCACCAAGGTCTTGGGCTGAGAATACTGAAGCTTTCTTT
CDR3: CASSPRSWAENTEAFF

J: TRBJ2-1
size: once
D: -
V: TRBV28
DNA: TGTGCCAGCAGCCTAGGGACAGAGCAGTTCTTC
CDR3: CASSLGTEQFF

J: TRBJ1-1
size: -
D: -
V: TRBV28
DNA: TGTGCCAGCAGTTTAGCACAGGTCGGGACTGAAGCTTTCTTT
CDR3: CASSLAQVGTEAFF

J: TRBJ1-2
size: -
D: -
V: TRBV10-3
DNA: TGTGCCATCAGTGAGTCGCCCGGGGTTGGTGGCTACACCTTC
CDR3: CAISESPGVGGYTF

J: TRBJ2-5
size: -
D: -
V: TRBV5-1
DNA: TGCGCCAGCAGCTTGGACCAGTTGGACGGGACCCAGTACTTC
CDR3: CASSLDQLDGTQYF

J: TRBJ2-7
size: -
D: TRBD1
V: TRBV7-9
DNA: TGTGCCAGCAGCTTAGACAGGGGCAAGCAGTACTTC
CDR3: CASSLDRGKQYF

J: TRBJ2-5
size: -
D: -
V: TRBV5-1
DNA: TGCGCCAGCAGCTCTGGACGGGATCAAGAGACCCAGTACTTC
CDR3: CASSSGRDQETQYF

J: TRBJ1-1
size: -
D: TRBD1
V: TRBV6-6
DNA: TGTGCCAGCAGTTACGCAGGGGGGAACACTGAAGCTTTCTTT
CDR3: CASSYAGGNTEAFF

J: TRBJ2-1
size: -
D: TRBD2
V: TRBV12-5
DNA: TGTGCTAGTGGTTTGCCTTCCGGGAGGGTGAATAATGAGCAGTTCTTC
CDR3: CASGLPSGRVNNEQFF

J: TRBJ1-2
size: -
D: -
V: TRBV6-1
DNA: TGTGCCAGCAGTGAAGGTAACCAGGGTAATGGCTACACCTTC
CDR3: CASSEGNQGNGYTF

J: TRBJ1-5
size: -
D: TRBD1
V: TRBV6-1
DNA: TGTGCCAGCGATCCGGGACAGACTTATCAGCCCCAGCATTTT
CDR3: CASDPGQTYQPQHF

J: TRBJ2-1
size: -
D: TRBD2
V: TRBV2
DNA: TGTGCCAGCAGTGAATACGGCGGGAGGATAAATGAGCAGTTCTTC
CDR3: CASSEYGGRINEQFF

J: TRBJ2-1
size: -
D: -
V: TRBV7-9
DNA: TGTGCCAGCACCTTACTTGGAGAAACTGAGCAGTTCTTC
CDR3: CASTLLGETEQFF

J: TRBJ2-4
size: -
D: TRBD1
V: TRBV7-2
DNA: TGTGCCAGCAGCCCTCTTGGGACAGAGAGAATAGCCAAAAACATTCAGTACTTC
CDR3: CASSPLGTERIAKNIQYF

J: TRBJ1-1
size: -
D: -
V: TRBV6-6
DNA: TGTGCCAGCAGTCTACAAGGCTTTACAGCTTTCTTT
CDR3: CASSLQGFTAFF

J: TRBJ2-1
size: -
D: -
V: TRBV19
DNA: TGTGCCAGTACCACCGAATTTGGGGTCGGGTCCTACAATGAGCAGTTCTTC
CDR3: CASTTEFGVGSYNEQFF

J: TRBJ1-2
size: -
D: -
V: TRBV28
DNA: TGTGCCAGCAGTTTCCCCAAGGGGGGCTCCGATGGCTACACCTTC
CDR3: CASSFPKGGSDGYTF

J: TRBJ1-6
size: -
D: -
V: TRBV1
DNA: TGCACCAGCAGCCAATCCTCAGGGACAGGACATTCACCCCTCCACTTT
CDR3: CTSSQSSGTGHSPLHF